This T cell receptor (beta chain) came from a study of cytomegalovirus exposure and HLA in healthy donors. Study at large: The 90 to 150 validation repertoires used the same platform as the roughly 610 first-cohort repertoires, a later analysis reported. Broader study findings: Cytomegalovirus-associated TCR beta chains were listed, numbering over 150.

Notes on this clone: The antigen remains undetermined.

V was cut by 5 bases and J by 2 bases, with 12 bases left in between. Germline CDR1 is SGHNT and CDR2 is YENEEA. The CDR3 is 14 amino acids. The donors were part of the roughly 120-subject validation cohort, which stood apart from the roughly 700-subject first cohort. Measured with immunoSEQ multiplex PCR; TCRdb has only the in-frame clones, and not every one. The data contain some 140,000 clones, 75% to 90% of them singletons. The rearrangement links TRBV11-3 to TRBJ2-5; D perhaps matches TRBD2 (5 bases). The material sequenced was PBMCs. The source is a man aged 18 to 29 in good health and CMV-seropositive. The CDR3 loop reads CASSPGSTQETQYF. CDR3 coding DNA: TGTGCCAGCAGCCCGGGATCTACACAAGAGACCCAGTACTTC.